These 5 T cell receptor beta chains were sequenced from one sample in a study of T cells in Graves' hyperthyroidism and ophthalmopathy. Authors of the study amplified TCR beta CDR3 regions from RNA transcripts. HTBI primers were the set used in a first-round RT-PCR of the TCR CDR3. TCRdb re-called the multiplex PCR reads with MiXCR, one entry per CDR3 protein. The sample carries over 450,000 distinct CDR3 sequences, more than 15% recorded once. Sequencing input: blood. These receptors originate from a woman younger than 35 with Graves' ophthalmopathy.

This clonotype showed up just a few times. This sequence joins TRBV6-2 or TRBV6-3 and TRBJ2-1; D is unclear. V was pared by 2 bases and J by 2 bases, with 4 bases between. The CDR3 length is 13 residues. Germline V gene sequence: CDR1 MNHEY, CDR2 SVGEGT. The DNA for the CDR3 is TGTGCCAGCAGTTACAACCCCTACAATGAGCAGTTCTTC. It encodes CASSYNPYNEQFF.

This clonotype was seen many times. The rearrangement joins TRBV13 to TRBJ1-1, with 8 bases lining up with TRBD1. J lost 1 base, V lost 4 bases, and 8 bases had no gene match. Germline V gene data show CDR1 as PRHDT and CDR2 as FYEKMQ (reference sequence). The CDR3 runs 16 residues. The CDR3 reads CASSSGTGWENTEAFF. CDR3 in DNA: TGTGCCAGCAGCTCCGGGACAGGTTGGGAGAACACTGAAGCTTTCTTT.

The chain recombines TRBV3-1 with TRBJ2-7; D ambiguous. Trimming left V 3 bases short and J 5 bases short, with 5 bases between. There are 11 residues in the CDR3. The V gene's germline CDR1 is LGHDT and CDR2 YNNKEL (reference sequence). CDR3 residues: CASSQVHEQYF. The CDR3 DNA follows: TGTGCCAGCAGCCAGGTACACGAGCAGTACTTC.

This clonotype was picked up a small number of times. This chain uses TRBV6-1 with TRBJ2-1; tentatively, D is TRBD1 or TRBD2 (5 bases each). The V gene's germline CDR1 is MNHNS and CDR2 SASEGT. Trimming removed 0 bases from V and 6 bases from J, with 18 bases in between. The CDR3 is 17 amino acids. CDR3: CASSEALGTARSNEQFF. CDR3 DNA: TGTGCCAGCAGTGAAGCCCTGGGGACCGCGCGCTCCAATGAGCAGTTCTTC.

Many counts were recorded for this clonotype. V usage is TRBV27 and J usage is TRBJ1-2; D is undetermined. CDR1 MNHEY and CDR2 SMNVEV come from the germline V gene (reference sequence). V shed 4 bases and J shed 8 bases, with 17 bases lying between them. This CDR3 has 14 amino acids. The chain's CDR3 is CASSSQILSGGYTF. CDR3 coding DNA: TGTGCCAGCAGTTCACAGATCTTAAGCGGCGGCTACACCTTC.